This T cell receptor (beta chain) was identified during a study of T cell responses to AZD1222 COVID-19 vaccine. Here immunoSEQ multiplex PCR was the method, and the copy in TCRdb shows in-frame clones only, minus some. The table lists approximately 77,000 clones, 70% to 90% of them singletons, with around 3.5% in the top ten. The V end was cut by 4 bases, the J end by 1 base, with 13 bases between. The CDR3 loop spans 15 amino acids. Germline CDR1 and CDR2: SEHNR and FQNEAQ (reference sequence). The gene calls are TRBV7-9 and TRBJ1-1; D is unresolved. Here the sequenced sample was peripheral blood, taken 28 days after the second AZD1222 dose. The TCR originated in an adult who received the AZD1222 COVID-19 vaccine. The CDR3 region is CASSSPRTANTEAFF. CDR3 nucleotides: TGTGCCAGCAGCTCCCCCCGAACAGCGAACACTGAAGCTTTCTTT.